The 21 T cell receptor beta chains in this list originate from one sample, sequenced in a study of pediatric ulcerative colitis. One to two pinch biopsies were taken from the rectum during colonoscopy. The table came from immunoSEQ multiplex PCR; TCRdb's copy has only in-frame clones and leaves some out. The data hold some 40,000 clones, with about 75% observed a single time. Material: gut tissue. These receptors originate from a boy aged 10-17 years with severe ulcerative colitis.

The V and J genes are TRBV5-1 and TRBJ2-7; 8 bases are a match to TRBD1. Germline V lookup: CDR1 SGHRS, CDR2 YFSETQ. This CDR3 spans 16 amino acids. The V gene end was trimmed by 4 bases and the J gene end by 6 bases; junction bases not matched to a gene: 15. The CDR3 coding sequence is TGCGCCAGCAGCCCGCGCGACAGGGGAGGTTTATCCGAGCAGTACTTC. This gives the protein CASSPRDRGGLSEQYF. The entire variable domain, with the rest obtained from reference TRBV5-1 and TRBJ2-7, is as follows: KAGVTQTPRYLIKTRGQQVTLSCSPISGHRSVSWYQQTPGQGLQFLFEYFSETQRNKGNFPGRFSGRQFSNSRSEMNVSTLELGDSALYLCASSPRDRGGLSEQYFGPGTRLTVT.

The chain links TRBV10-1 to TRBJ1-1, with TRBD1 matching 9 bases. This CDR3 is 15 amino acids long. Germline-derived CDR1 and CDR2 are WNHNN and SYGVQD (reference sequence). V gave up 5 bases and J gave up 5 bases; unmatched junction bases: 9. The CDR3 sequence: CASSSKTGGKTEAFF. The CDR3 coding sequence is TGCGCCAGCAGTTCAAAGACAGGGGGTAAGACTGAAGCTTTCTTT.

The chain is built from TRBV6-6 and TRBJ2-3; maybe TRBD1 (5 bases). Trimming left V 2 bases short and J 7 bases short, with 10 bases between. Germline V lookup: CDR1 MNHNY, CDR2 SVGAGI (reference sequence). This CDR3 spans 13 amino acids. The chain's CDR3 is CASSYGAVYTQYF. CDR3 coding DNA: TGTGCCAGCAGTTACGGGGCCGTCTATACGCAGTATTTT.

The gene calls are TRBV2 and TRBJ1-2, with D possibly TRBD1 on 5 matching bases. CDR3 size: 20 residues. The germline gives CDR1 SNHLY, CDR2 FYNNEI. V was clipped by 2 bases and J by 4 bases, with 29 bases between them. CDR3 DNA sequence: TGTGCCAGCAGTGAAACCCCAGGGATAAGCGCCGTCACTACCACCTATGGCTACACCTTC. Translating it yields CASSETPGISAVTTTYGYTF.

The chain recombines TRBV6-5 with TRBJ2-7, with 7 bases identical to TRBD1. The germline V gene encodes CDR1 MNHEY and CDR2 SVGAGI. The V segment lost 4 bases and the J segment 2 bases; nucleotides outside the gene matches: 8. This CDR3 region has 15 residues. The DNA of the CDR3 is TGTGCCAGCAGTTCCGACAGGGTATTCCCCTACGAGCAGTACTTC. It encodes CASSSDRVFPYEQYF.

This clone was detected a few times. The chain has TRBV7-3 and TRBJ2-3; 7 bases match TRBD1. Germline loops: CDR1 SGHTA, CDR2 FQGTGA. This CDR3 comprises 13 residues. V was pared by 5 bases and J by 3 bases, with 2 bases of the junction left unmatched. CDR3 amino acids: CASSHRGTDTQYF. The CDR3 nucleotides read TGTGCCAGCAGCCACAGGGGAACAGATACGCAGTATTTT.

The chain couples TRBV6-1 to TRBJ1-4; 10 bases are shared with TRBD1. With 7 bases clipped from V and 11 bases from J, the junction kept 10 bases outside the gene matches. This CDR3 comprises 14 residues. Germline V gene lookup returns CDR1 MNHNS and CDR2 SASEGT. The CDR3: CASNAGTGDRKLFF. The CDR3 nucleotides are TGTGCCAGCAACGCCGGGACAGGGGACAGGAAACTGTTTTTT.

The rearrangement uses TRBV28 and TRBJ2-1, with D possibly matching TRBD1 (5 bases). Deletions cut 2 bases from V and 10 bases from J, with 15 bases between. This CDR3 region has 14 residues. Germline CDR1 is MDHEN and CDR2 is SYDVKM. This chain's CDR3 is CASSLMTEPGEQFF. CDR3 in DNA: TGTGCCAGCAGTTTAATGACAGAACCAGGGGAGCAGTTCTTC.

The gene calls are TRBV5-4 and TRBJ1-1, with D perhaps TRBD1 (5 bases). CDR1 SGHNT and CDR2 YYREEE come from the germline V gene (reference sequence). This CDR3 region has 14 residues. V gave up 1 base and J gave up 3 bases, with 10 bases separating them. Written as DNA, the CDR3 is TGTGCCAGCAGCTTGCAGGGCGGGGACACTGAAGCTTTCTTT. As protein: CASSLQGGDTEAFF.

The rearrangement joins TRBV18 to TRBJ2-7, with D possibly called TRBD1 or TRBD2 (5 bases each). Trimming removed 5 bases from V and 3 bases from J, with 8 bases in between. Germline lookup yields CDR1 KGHSH and CDR2 LQKENI. The CDR3 contains 12 residues. This CDR3 reads CASSGGVYEQYF. The CDR3 DNA reads as TGTGCCAGCTCAGGGGGTGTCTACGAGCAGTACTTC.

V and J are TRBV2 and TRBJ2-3; D may be TRBD2 (7 bases). The V and J ends lost 4 bases and 8 bases respectively, with 19 bases between them. CDR3 length: 15 residues. The germline V gene has CDR1 SNHLY and CDR2 FYNNEI. The CDR3 loop is CASSGTSGGASTQYF. Written as DNA, the CDR3 is TGTGCCAGCAGTGGGACTAGTGGGGGGGCGTCTACGCAGTATTTT.

This chain connects TRBV18 to TRBJ2-7; weak D call: TRBD1 (5 bases). Germline CDR1 and CDR2: KGHSH and LQKENI. There are 14 residues in the CDR3. V lost 5 bases and J 0 bases, leaving 11 bases between the germline ends. CDR3 sequence (DNA): TGTGCCAGCTCAGAAGGGGAATCCTCCTACGAGCAGTACTTC. As protein: CASSEGESSYEQYF.

The chain recombines TRBV5-1 with TRBJ2-6; 8 bases align to TRBD1. Trimming at V came to 4 bases and at J to 3 bases, leaving 15 bases not matched to a gene. Germline lookup yields CDR1 SGHRS and CDR2 YFSETQ. This CDR3 region has 19 residues. In DNA form, the CDR3 reads TGCGCCAGCAGCCCGACTGGGGCAGGGGGCGCGAGTGGGGCCAACGTCCTGACTTTC. This translates into CASSPTGAGGASGANVLTF.

The chain is built from TRBV5-4 and TRBJ1-2; tentative D call: TRBD1 (5 bases). The CDR3 is made up of 16 amino acids. Germline V gene data show CDR1 as SGHNT and CDR2 as YYREEE (reference sequence). Trimming removed 0 bases at V and 0 bases at J, with 12 bases between. This CDR3 reads CASSLDTPGSNYGYTF. CDR3 DNA: TGTGCCAGCAGCTTGGATACCCCAGGGTCTAACTATGGCTACACCTTC.

The chain employs TRBV18 and TRBJ2-7; 8 bases line up with TRBD2. This CDR3 spans 15 amino acids. J gave up 3 bases and V 3 bases, and 7 bases lay outside the gene matches. The germline gives CDR1 KGHSH, CDR2 LQKENI. The chain's CDR3 is CASSPSGGFGYEQYF. As DNA, the CDR3 is TGTGCCAGCTCACCGTCGGGAGGGTTCGGCTACGAGCAGTACTTC.

V gene TRBV5-1 combines with J gene TRBJ2-6; D is undetermined. The germline V gene has CDR1 SGHRS and CDR2 YFSETQ. Trimming pared 0 bases from V and 0 bases from J, leaving 7 bases between. The CDR3 spans 16 residues. The CDR3 here is CASSLGLTSGANVLTF. CDR3 nucleotide sequence: TGCGCCAGCAGCTTGGGACTCACCTCTGGGGCCAACGTCCTGACTTTC.

The rearrangement uses TRBV4-1 and TRBJ2-5; D uncertain. Trimming cost V 0 bases and J 0 bases, with 8 bases left between them. The CDR3 runs 15 residues. Germline V CDR1 and CDR2: MGHRA, YSYEKL. The DNA of the CDR3 is TGCGCCAGCAGCCAAGATATTAGGGACCAAGAGACCCAGTACTTC. It is translated as CASSQDIRDQETQYF.

The rearrangement links TRBV5-4 to TRBJ1-5, with 10 bases fitting TRBD1. Looked up from germline, CDR1 is SGHNT and CDR2 is YYREEE (reference sequence). This CDR3 is 16 amino acids long. Germline trimming cut 4 bases from V and 7 bases from J; bases unmatched to any gene: 11. The CDR3 nucleotides are TGTGCCAGCAGCCCGACGCCCGGGACAGGGGTCCAGCCCCAGCATTTT. Its protein product is CASSPTPGTGVQPQHF.

The V and J genes are TRBV9 and TRBJ2-3; 7 nucleotides align to TRBD1. Germline CDR1 SGDLS, CDR2 YYNGEE. This CDR3 is built from 17 residues. With V trimmed by 4 bases and J by 2 bases, 13 bases remained unmatched. The CDR3 DNA follows: TGTGCCAGCAGCCCACGGGACAGCTCAGGTTACACAGATACGCAGTATTTT. Translating gives CASSPRDSSGYTDTQYF.

This chain joins TRBV7-8 and TRBJ2-7, with TRBD1 as a possible D gene (6 bases). The CDR3 is 14 residues long. Germline V CDR1 and CDR2: SGHVS, FQNEAQ. The V end was cut by 6 bases, the J end by 2 bases, with 14 bases between. The CDR3 region has the DNA TGTGCCAGCAGGTCGATTGACAGGCCCTACGAGCAGTACTTC. This codes for CASRSIDRPYEQYF.

The chain recombines TRBV6-9 with TRBJ1-6, with D possibly TRBD1 on 5 matching bases. The ends were cut back, 6 bases at V and 7 bases at J, with 13 bases in the middle. Germline-derived CDR1 and CDR2 are MNHGY and SVAAGI. The CDR3 consists of 14 residues. The DNA of the CDR3 is TGTGCCAGCAGGCGGGGACTTATGAATTCACCCCTCCACTTT. Translation: CASRRGLMNSPLHF.